These T cell receptor beta chains were read from a single sample in a study of blood T cell repertoires in COVID-19. Profiling relied on immunoSEQ multiplex PCR, and the TCRdb table lists in-frame clones only, not all of them. The table shows around 70,000 clones, with 86% occurring only once. The sample was peripheral blood. All receptors come from a man younger than 45 with acute or convalescent COVID-19. Each CDR3 is given with its conserved first and last residue. Each record gives: J gene, clone size, V gene, CDR3 length, CDR3 protein. The size entry is marked missing in some rows and otherwise reads once, few, many or a size class.

TRBJ1-2 | NA | TRBV2 | 11 | CASSGAAGYTF
TRBJ2-2 | NA | TRBV18 | 15 | CASSMTGANTGELFF
TRBJ1-2 | NA | TRBV5-1 | 14 | CASSLTAGAYGYTF
TRBJ2-4 | NA | TRBV4-1 | 16 | CASSPEPLAGGPVQYF
TRBJ2-1 | NA | TRBV19 | 12 | CASSPGLAAQFF
TRBJ2-7 | once | TRBV7-8 | 13 | CASSFGEVYEQYF
TRBJ2-7 | NA | TRBV4-1 | 15 | CASSQQSSDQYEQYF
TRBJ1-6 | NA | TRBV5-1 | 15 | CASSSDRELDSPLHF
TRBJ2-7 | NA | TRBV27 | 12 | CARRESAYEQYF
TRBJ2-3 | NA | TRBV5-1 | 14 | CASSIAGGTDTQYF
TRBJ1-3 | few | TRBV5-4 | 16 | CASSNRQTSSGNTIYF
TRBJ1-1 | NA | TRBV29-1 | 12 | CSAIGTTERAFF
TRBJ2-3 | once | TRBV7-3 | 17 | CASSLFGPGEVSDTQYF
TRBJ2-5 | NA | TRBV6-2/TRBV6-3 | 17 | CASSYSSDTPYQETQYF
TRBJ1-1 | NA | TRBV2 | 12 | CAHRVSNTEAFF
TRBJ2-3 | NA | TRBV6-5 | 11 | CASSYLDTQYF
TRBJ1-3 | NA | TRBV7-8 | 12 | CASSLPGYTIYF
TRBJ1-1 | few | TRBV5-1 | 13 | CASTPTGPTEAFF
TRBJ2-7 | NA | TRBV12-3/TRBV12-4 | 12 | CASKQGPYEQYF
TRBJ1-2 | NA | TRBV6-5 | 12 | CASSFRGGGYTF
TRBJ2-1 | NA | TRBV19 | 13 | CASSKRQVNEQFF
TRBJ2-7 | NA | TRBV11-3 | 20 | CASSLRVATGPTSGSYEQYF
TRBJ2-1 | NA | TRBV7-9 | 13 | CASSLVSNDEQFF
TRBJ1-3 | NA | TRBV2 | 11 | CASSELDTIYF